The 22 T cell receptor beta chains below all came from one sample that was sequenced in a study of control samples from healthy donors and cancer patients (dated by TCRdb to the early 2020s). Libraries came from the immunoSEQ multiplex PCR assay. Not all clones reach the TCRdb copy of this immuneACCESS table, which keeps in-frame sequences only. Checked studies attribute under half of the gap to unresolved V genes and leave the rest unexplained. The sample data list 140,000 to 150,000 clones, and around 86% of these were observed just once. Jointly, the top ten make up over 4% of the sample. The specimen was blood. The receptors stem from a man aged 25 to 40 in good health.

V gene TRBV5-1 combines with J gene TRBJ2-2; 7 bases align to TRBD2. Trimming at V came to 0 bases and at J to 6 bases, leaving 5 bases not matched to a gene. The CDR3 is 15 amino acids. Per the germline V gene, CDR1 is SGHRS and CDR2 is YFSETQ. The DNA of the CDR3 is TGCGCCAGCAGCTTGGAACTAGCGAGAGCCGGGGAGCTGTTTTTT. It yields the protein CASSLELARAGELFF.

This sequence joins TRBV7-9 and TRBJ1-4; maybe TRBD1 (5 bases). V was trimmed by 4 bases and J by 0 bases, leaving 21 bases between them. Germline V gives CDR1 SEHNR, CDR2 FQNEAQ (reference sequence). The CDR3 contains 19 residues. CDR3 residues: CASSSSGTDVWATNEKLFF. CDR3 sequence (DNA): TGTGCCAGCAGCTCCTCCGGGACGGACGTCTGGGCAACTAATGAAAAACTGTTTTTT.

This chain links TRBV4-3 with TRBJ1-1; TRBD1 agrees at 7 bases. The CDR3 has 15 amino acids. After removal of 0 bases from V and 5 bases from J, the junction contained 6 bases not matched to a gene. Germline CDR1 is LGHNA and CDR2 is YSLEER. CDR3 sequence (DNA): TGCGCCAGCAGCCAAGATTGGGACAGCCTTACTGAAGCTTTCTTT. This gives the protein CASSQDWDSLTEAFF.

The chain joins TRBV27 to TRBJ2-2; TRBD2 agrees at 14 bases. Germline-derived CDR1 and CDR2 are MNHEY and SMNVEV (reference sequence). V lost 5 bases and J lost 5; bases outside the gene matches: 4. This CDR3 is 16 amino acids long. The DNA of the CDR3 is TGTGCCAGCAGTCGGGGACTAGCGGGAGTTACCGGGGAGCTGTTTTTT. This translates into CASSRGLAGVTGELFF.

This clone was recorded once. The rearrangement links TRBV4-2 to TRBJ1-2; D remains ambiguous. This CDR3 region has 13 residues. CDR1 LGHNA and CDR2 YNFKEQ come from the germline V gene. V dropped 4 bases and J dropped 3 bases, with 9 bases sitting between them. CDR3 in DNA: TGTGCCAGCAGCCCATCAGGAGACTATGGCTACACCTTC. Translated: CASSPSGDYGYTF.

The J gene is TRBJ2-3, the V gene TRBV28, with 9 nucleotides matching TRBD2. The J segment lost 1 base and the V segment lost 10 bases, leaving 24 bases of the junction unmatched. CDR1 MDHEN and CDR2 SYDVKM come from the germline V gene. The CDR3 totals 20 residues. The CDR3 DNA is TGTGCCACCACAGGGTTCGTTCTGTCGCGGGAGGGCCGAGGCACAGATACGCAGTATTTT. Protein sequence: CATTGFVLSREGRGTDTQYF.

The chain is built from TRBV11-3 and TRBJ2-1, with 14 nucleotides matching TRBD2. Germline loops: CDR1 SGHNT, CDR2 YENEEA. This CDR3 spans 15 amino acids. V trimming: 1 base; J trimming: 7 bases; junction bases outside the gene matches: 0. CDR3 sequence (DNA): TGTGCCAGCAGCTTAGGGACTAGCGGGAGGAATGAGCAGTTCTTC. Translating gives CASSLGTSGRNEQFF.

The genes are TRBV5-1 and TRBJ2-3; TRBD1 is a possible D gene (5 bases). Looked up from germline, CDR1 is SGHRS and CDR2 is YFSETQ. This CDR3 spans 14 amino acids. Trimming left V 3 bases short and J 6 bases short, with 14 bases between. The CDR3 nucleotides are TGCGCCAGCAGCTCAGGGCCCCCTTTGGATACGCAGTATTTT. As protein: CASSSGPPLDTQYF.

This chain links TRBV24-1 with TRBJ2-7, with a tentative D call TRBD1 (5 bases). Between the trimmed V and J ends, which lost 2 bases and 0 bases, there was a span of 16 bases. Germline CDR1 KGHDR, CDR2 SFDVKD. The CDR3 covers 17 residues. CDR3 bases: TGTGCCACCAGTGATTCCCCCGCGGCAGGGCACTCCTACGAGCAGTACTTC. Protein product: CATSDSPAAGHSYEQYF.

The CDR3 loop is CASVYEIRTGELFF. The CDR3 DNA follows: TGTGCCAGCGTCTATGAGATTCGAACCGGGGAGCTGTTTTTT. This chain links TRBV7-9 with TRBJ2-2; no definite D call. CDR3 length: 14 residues. Germline loops: CDR1 SEHNR, CDR2 FQNEAQ (reference sequence). Trimming pared 8 bases from V and 5 bases from J, leaving 15 bases between.

This chain links TRBV4-3 with TRBJ2-1; no clear D. The V end lost 0 bases, the J end lost 7 bases, and 7 bases lay between the germline ends. The CDR3 sequence is 13 residues long. In germline, CDR1 is LGHNA, CDR2 YSLEER. CDR3 bases: TGCGCCAGCAGCCAAGAGGTACGGAATGAGCAGTTCTTC. Its translation is CASSQEVRNEQFF.

The chain joins TRBV11-2 to TRBJ2-7; D is possibly TRBD1 (7 bases). Germline V CDR1 and CDR2: SGHAT, FQNNGV. The germline V and J ends were trimmed by 2 bases and 4 bases, with 18 bases remaining between them. The length of the CDR3 is 16 residues. The CDR3: CASSLFVAGGFYEQYF. The CDR3 nucleotides read TGTGCCAGCAGCTTATTCGTGGCAGGGGGGTTTTACGAGCAGTACTTC.

The chain is built from TRBV19 and TRBJ1-5, with D perhaps TRBD1 (5 bases). CDR1 and CDR2 (germline): LNHDA, SQIVND (reference sequence). There are 16 residues in the CDR3. V was clipped by 4 bases and J by 0 bases, with 13 bases between them. Here the CDR3 reads CASSRGSSYSNQPQHF. The CDR3 DNA reads as TGTGCCAGTAGTAGGGGGAGCAGTTATAGCAATCAGCCCCAGCATTTT.

The chain combines TRBV7-3 with TRBJ1-1, with D unclear. The CDR3 spans 13 residues. Germline V gives CDR1 SGHTA, CDR2 FQGTGA. V shed 6 bases and J shed 0 bases, with 8 bases lying between them. CDR3 amino acids: CASSPGMNTEAFF. The CDR3 DNA reads TGTGCCAGCAGTCCAGGCATGAACACTGAAGCTTTCTTT.

The DNA for the CDR3 is TGTGCCAGCAAGAGTCAGGGAAGTTCGAACGAGCAGTACTTC. This codes for CASKSQGSSNEQYF. This chain connects TRBV2 to TRBJ2-7; a weak D match, TRBD1 (5 bases). The ends were cut back, 7 bases at V and 5 bases at J, with 18 bases in the middle. This CDR3 region has 14 residues. Germline assignment: CDR1 SNHLY and CDR2 FYNNEI.

The rearrangement links TRBV5-1 to TRBJ2-1; TRBD2 aligns across 7 bases. Germline CDR1 SGHRS, CDR2 YFSETQ. The CDR3 length is 15 residues. The ends lost 4 bases at V and 2 bases at J; junction bases unmatched: 6. The CDR3 nucleotides are TGCGCCAGCAGCCTGCGGGAGTCTGCCTACAATGAGCAGTTCTTC. As protein: CASSLRESAYNEQFF.

The V and J genes are TRBV7-7 and TRBJ1-6; 8 positions agree with TRBD1. V lost 1 base, J lost 1 base, and 3 bases stayed unmatched. This CDR3 has 17 residues. CDR1 SSHAT and CDR2 FNYEAQ come from the germline V gene (reference sequence). As DNA, the CDR3 is TGTGCCAGCAGCTTAGATAACAGGGGGTCCTATAATTCACCCCTCCACTTT. Translation gives CASSLDNRGSYNSPLHF.

Of note for this clone: Other DNA sequences in this specimen translate into the identical CDR3. The chain couples TRBV11-2 to TRBJ2-7; D not certain. The V gene's germline CDR1 is SGHAT and CDR2 FQNNGV. V was trimmed by 5 bases and J by 4 bases, leaving 9 bases between them. The CDR3 is made up of 12 amino acids. The DNA of the CDR3 is TGTGCCAGCAGCCCGCTTGTTTACGAGCAGTACTTC. This sequence encodes CASSPLVYEQYF.

V and J are TRBV27 and TRBJ1-1; 10 bases map to TRBD1. The CDR3 loop spans 17 amino acids. Trimming took 6 bases from V and 5 from J; bases not matched to a gene: 15. Per germline, CDR1 MNHEY and CDR2 SMNVEV (reference sequence). As DNA, the CDR3 is TGTGCCAGCAGGGGGACAGGGGCGAATTATTTTGCTACTGAAGCTTTCTTT. This codes for CASRGTGANYFATEAFF.

This chain links TRBV19 with TRBJ2-1, with TRBD2 matching 9 bases. The V gene's germline CDR1 is LNHDA and CDR2 SQIVND (reference sequence). V lost 2 bases, J lost 2 bases, and 7 bases stayed unmatched. This CDR3 spans 17 amino acids. CDR3 nucleotides: TGTGCCAGTAGTATAATAGGTGCTAGCGGGGCCTACAATGAGCAGTTCTTC. Protein product: CASSIIGASGAYNEQFF.

The chain has TRBV13 and TRBJ2-1; 10 bases map to TRBD2. The ends lost 0 bases at V and 9 bases at J; junction bases unmatched: 5. Germline values: CDR1 PRHDT, CDR2 FYEKMQ (reference sequence). This CDR3 has 15 residues. The CDR3 spells CASSLGLAGVVEQFF. The CDR3 DNA reads as TGTGCCAGCAGCTTAGGCCTAGCGGGGGTTGTTGAGCAGTTCTTC.

In its sample, this clone was seen once. The chain uses TRBV30 and TRBJ2-3; 10 bases are a match to TRBD2. The CDR3 consists of 14 residues. Germline lookup yields CDR1 GTSNPN and CDR2 SVGIG (reference sequence). After removal of 1 base from V and 4 bases from J, the junction contained 2 bases not matched to a gene. CDR3 sequence: CAWSAGTSADTQYF. The DNA of the CDR3 is TGTGCCTGGAGTGCGGGGACTAGCGCAGATACGCAGTATTTT.